What follows are 3 T cell receptor beta chains derived from one specimen sequenced in a study of OX40 agonist ivuxolimab in advanced cancers. The protocol was immunoSEQ multiplex PCR, while the TCRdb copy is restricted to in-frame clones and leaves out a portion. The sample consists of roughly 110,000 clones, 75% to 95% of them appearing once. The input for sequencing was CD4+ or CD8+ T cells sorted from blood, taken in a trial of the OX40 agonist ivuxolimab. These receptors all come from an adult with an advanced solid tumor such as melanoma, head and neck, liver or kidney cancer.

The table lists this clone with a count of one. The rearrangement links TRBV19 to TRBJ1-1; perhaps TRBD1 as D (6 bases). This CDR3 has 14 residues. V lost 6 bases to trimming and J lost 7 bases, with 18 bases between them. Germline CDR1 LNHDA, CDR2 SQIVND (reference sequence). The CDR3 here is CASRTRQADIEAFF. The CDR3 coding sequence is TGTGCCAGTAGGACAAGACAGGCCGACATTGAAGCTTTCTTT.

In regard to this clone: The same CDR3 arises from other DNA sequences in this sample as well. This chain uses TRBV11-2 with TRBJ2-5; D call uncertain. The germline V and J ends were trimmed by 9 bases and 3 bases, with 17 bases remaining between them. This CDR3 spans 14 amino acids. CDR1 is SGHAT and CDR2 is FQNNGV in the germline V gene. The CDR3 DNA reads TGTGCCAGTAGCCACAAACAGTGGGAAGAGACCCAGTACTTC. This encodes CASSHKQWEETQYF. Complete variable domain (other parts from reference TRBV11-2 and TRBJ2-5): EAGVAQSPRYKIIEKRQSVAFWCNPISGHATLYWYQQILGQGPKLLIQFQNNGVVDDSQLPKDRFSAERLKGVDSTLKIQPAKLEDSAVYLCASSHKQWEETQYFGPGTRLLVL.

V gene TRBV28 combines with J gene TRBJ1-5; no definite D call. The V gene's germline CDR1 is MDHEN and CDR2 SYDVKM. This CDR3 has 14 amino acids. The V and J ends lost 4 bases and 0 bases respectively, with 7 bases between them. In nucleotides, the CDR3 is TGTGCCAGCAGTTGGGCGGGTAGCAATCAGCCCCAGCATTTT. It yields the protein CASSWAGSNQPQHF.